This is a list of T cell receptor beta chains from one sample in a study of blood T cell repertoires in COVID-19. Method: immunoSEQ multiplex PCR; TCRdb's copy keeps in-frame clones and lacks some. Among about 220,000 clones, about four fifths were seen once, and the ten largest hold approximately 4%. Sequencing was carried out using peripheral blood. These receptors were obtained from a woman over 75 with acute or convalescent COVID-19. Both conserved end residues are part of each CDR3. D genes are given only for firm matches. Not every row has a clone size; where given, it reads once, few, many or a size class.

D	size	J	V	DNA	CDR3
NA	NA	TRBJ1-5	TRBV7-2	TGTGCCAGCAGCTTAGAAGGGGGTCAGCCCCAGCATTTT	CASSLEGGQPQHF
TRBD2	few	TRBJ2-5	TRBV27	TGTGCCAGCAGTAATAACCTAGCGGGGCTAGAGACCCAGTACTTC	CASSNNLAGLETQYF
NA	once	TRBJ1-1	TRBV2	TGTGCCAGCATTAAGGACAGGAACACTGAAGCTTTCTTT	CASIKDRNTEAFF
NA	NA	TRBJ1-2	TRBV7-3	TGTGCCAGCAGCCCCCAGGGGCGATCGGACTATGGCTACACCTTC	CASSPQGRSDYGYTF
NA	NA	TRBJ1-3	TRBV7-9	TGTGCCAGCACCTACGAGTTGAGCTCTGGAAACACCATATATTTT	CASTYELSSGNTIYF
TRBD2	NA	TRBJ2-1	TRBV27	TGTGCCAGCAGTTTACGGGGGGGCCTGTATGAGCAGTTCTTC	CASSLRGGLYEQFF
NA	NA	TRBJ2-1	TRBV18	TGTGCCAGCTCACCACGAGTAGACAATGAGCAGTTCTTC	CASSPRVDNEQFF
NA	NA	TRBJ2-7	TRBV3-1/TRBV3-2	TGTGCCAGCAGCCTACAACGACGGAGCGAGCAGTACTTC	CASSLQRRSEQYF
NA	NA	TRBJ1-6	TRBV25-1	TGTGCCAGCAGTGAATTGAACCAGGTACCTTCACCCCTCCACTTT	CASSELNQVPSPLHF
TRBD1	once	TRBJ1-1	TRBV4-3	TGCGCCAGCAGCCAATCGGGACAGAGGAACACTGAAGCTTTCTTT	CASSQSGQRNTEAFF
NA	NA	TRBJ1-1	TRBV18	TGTGCCAGCTCACCCAGGGAGAACACTGAAGCTTTCTTT	CASSPRENTEAFF
TRBD1	NA	TRBJ1-5	TRBV18	TGTGCCAGCTCATCCGACAGGGTTCAGCAGCCCCAGCATTTT	CASSSDRVQQPQHF
TRBD1	NA	TRBJ1-3	TRBV27	TGTGCCAGCGGATGGGGGCAGACAGGGGGGCTTTTATATTTT	CASGWGQTGGLLYF
NA	NA	TRBJ1-6	TRBV12-3/TRBV12-4	TGTGCCAGCAGTCCCACTCGGTCGGCCCTCCACTTT	CASSPTRSALHF
TRBD1	NA	TRBJ1-1	TRBV7-2	TGTGCCAGCAGCTTAGAGGGACAGGGAACTGAAGCTTTCTTT	CASSLEGQGTEAFF
NA	NA	TRBJ2-3	TRBV5-1	TGCGCCAGCAGCTTGGACACTCTGGTAGGGGCAGAAGATACGCAGTATTTT	CASSLDTLVGAEDTQYF
TRBD1	once	TRBJ1-2	TRBV5-1	TGCGCCAGCACAAGCTTAACCACACAGGGGGCTGGCTACACCTTC	CASTSLTTQGAGYTF
NA	NA	TRBJ2-7	TRBV7-2	TGTGCCAGCAGTGGACAGATTAGCTCCTACGAGCAGTACTTC	CASSGQISSYEQYF
NA	NA	TRBJ1-6	TRBV18	TGTGCCAGCTCCACCGCCCCGAGCTCCTATAATTCACCCCTCCACTTT	CASSTAPSSYNSPLHF
NA	NA	TRBJ1-2	TRBV5-4	TGTGCCAGCAGCCCTGGGACAACTACAGCTAACTATGGCTACACCTTC	CASSPGTTTANYGYTF
NA	once	TRBJ2-3	TRBV9	TGTGCCAGCAGCGTAGATCGGAGGGATACGCAGTATTTT	CASSVDRRDTQYF
TRBD1	once	TRBJ2-7	TRBV11-2	TGTGCCAGCAGCTTCGACAGGGGGCCGGACGAGCAGTACTTC	CASSFDRGPDEQYF
NA	NA	TRBJ1-5	TRBV19	TGTGCCAGTACCGACGACGGGAATCAGCCCCAGCATTTT	CASTDDGNQPQHF